This TCR beta chain was recovered during a study of patients and donors after allogeneic stem cell transplantation. TCRdb processed the RT-PCR reads anew with MiXCR; each CDR3 protein has one entry. Here the sample spans some 960,000 distinct CDR3 sequences, 18% being singletons. This clonotype was recorded a few times. Sequencing was done on a sample of blood, either unsorted or a sorted T cell fraction (not recorded which). The clonotype comes from a human donor who was either an allogeneic HSCT recipient or a stem cell or donor lymphocyte infusion donor (not recorded which). It is not recorded whose cells these are; they may come from a transplant donor.

CDR3 in amino acids: CASSQERSTNEKLFF. CDR3 nucleotides: TGCGCCAGCAGCCAAGAACGGAGTACTAATGAAAAACTGTTTTTT. V usage is TRBV4-3 and J usage is TRBJ1-4; no clear D gene. Germline V CDR1 and CDR2: LGHNA, YSLEER. The CDR3 runs to 15 residues. V was cut by 0 bases and J by 2 bases, with 7 bases left in between.